Each of the 12 T cell receptor beta chains below was sequenced from the same sample in a study of cytomegalovirus exposure and HLA in healthy donors. It was with 60 Vbeta and 13 Jbeta primers that the PCR ran. This table comes from immunoSEQ multiplex PCR, and its TCRdb copy is limited to in-frame clones, with some not included. The table has around 210,000 clones, over 75% seen once. Sequenced material: PBMCs. These receptors all come from a boy younger than 18 in good health and CMV-seronegative.

J is TRBJ2-6 and V is TRBV7-9, with a possible D match to TRBD1 (6 bases). Between the trimmed V and J ends, which lost 4 bases and 0 bases, there was a span of 7 bases. This CDR3 has 15 amino acids. Germline V gene data show CDR1 as SEHNR and CDR2 as FQNEAQ (reference sequence). The CDR3 DNA reads TGTGCCAGCAGCTCAGGGGACTCTGGGGCCAACGTCCTGACTTTC. As protein: CASSSGDSGANVLTF.

The chain employs TRBV15 and TRBJ2-5; 7 bases fit TRBD1. The last part of the DNA fits TRBJ2-7 better; the J call may be wrong. The germline V gene has CDR1 LNHNV and CDR2 YYDKDF (reference sequence). The CDR3 sequence is 12 residues long. CDR3 bases: TGTGCCACCAGCCTGGACAGGTACGAGCAGTACTTC. It is translated as CATSLDRYEQYF.

This clone was observed a few times. V usage is TRBV4-1 and J usage is TRBJ2-6; 8 positions match TRBD1. CDR1 and CDR2 from the germline V gene are MGHRA and YSYEKL. The trim removed 3 bases at V and 2 bases at J, leaving 6 bases unmatched. The CDR3 spans 17 residues. The CDR3: CASSHDRGDAGANVLTF. The CDR3 DNA reads TGCGCCAGCAGCCACGACAGGGGCGACGCTGGGGCCAACGTCCTGACTTTC.

This chain joins TRBV30 and TRBJ1-1; 10 bases line up with TRBD1. Trimming removed 3 bases from V and 1 base from J; junction bases left unmatched: 5. The CDR3 spans 15 residues. Germline V gives CDR1 GTSNPN, CDR2 SVGIG (reference sequence). The CDR3 DNA reads as TGTGCCTGGAGGGGGGGGGACAGGGGGAACACTGAAGCTTTCTTT. This sequence encodes CAWRGGDRGNTEAFF. Filled out from reference TRBV30 and TRBJ1-1, the complete variable domain reads SQTIHQWPATLVQPVGSPLSLECTVEGTSNPNLYWYRQAAGRGLQLLFYSVGIGQISSEVPQNLSASRPQDRQFILSSKKLLLSDSGFYLCAWRGGDRGNTEAFFGQGTRLTVV.

The V gene is TRBV18, the J gene TRBJ1-2; D is uncertain. Germline CDR1 KGHSH, CDR2 LQKENI. The CDR3 length is 13 residues. The germline V and J ends were trimmed by 3 bases and 1 base, with 6 bases remaining between them. As DNA, the CDR3 is TGTGCCAGCTCACCGCAGGATAACTATGGCTACACCTTC. It specifies CASSPQDNYGYTF.

In nucleotides, the CDR3 is TGTGCCTGGAGCAGAAATGAAAAACTGTTTTTT. Protein: CAWSRNEKLFF. The rearrangement links TRBV30 to TRBJ1-4; D gene uncertain. The V and J ends lost 3 bases and 5 bases respectively, with 4 bases between them. This CDR3 spans 11 amino acids. Per germline, CDR1 GTSNPN and CDR2 SVGIG (reference sequence).

The rearrangement joins TRBV27 to TRBJ1-2; tentatively, D is TRBD1 (6 bases). V lost 0 bases to trimming and J lost 2 bases, with 13 bases between them. Germline CDR1 is MNHEY and CDR2 is SMNVEV (reference sequence). The CDR3 has 16 amino acids. CDR3 coding DNA: TGTGCCAGCAGTTTATCTCGGGGACACCTCAACTATGGCTACACCTTC. This codes for CASSLSRGHLNYGYTF.

The chain links TRBV2 to TRBJ2-3; 10 nucleotides align to TRBD2. From germline, CDR1 is SNHLY and CDR2 FYNNEI. The CDR3 loop spans 14 amino acids. The ends lost 9 bases at V and 0 bases at J; junction bases unmatched: 3. This chain's CDR3 is CARTTSGSTDTQYF. DNA for the CDR3: TGTGCCAGGACGACTAGCGGGAGCACAGATACGCAGTATTTT.

The V call is TRBV10-3, the J call TRBJ2-2; a possible D gene is TRBD2 (5 bases). Trimming pared 2 bases from V and 1 base from J, leaving 8 bases between. The CDR3 consists of 15 residues. Germline V CDR1 and CDR2: ENHRY, SYGVKD. The CDR3 DNA follows: TGTGCCATCAGTGAGCGAGGGCGGAACACCGGGGAGCTGTTTTTT. It codes for CAISERGRNTGELFF.

The chain employs TRBV7-6 and TRBJ1-4; TRBD1 matches at 10 bases. J was trimmed by 5 bases and V by 5 bases; bases with no gene match: 5. The CDR3 contains 15 residues. Germline CDR1 reads SGHVS; CDR2 reads FNYEAQ. The CDR3 nucleotides read TGTGCCAGCAGCAAACCGGGACAGGGGAATGAAAAACTGTTTTTT. Encoded protein: CASSKPGQGNEKLFF.

The count of this clone is one. The chain uses TRBV7-8 and TRBJ2-1; TRBD2 might be the D (5 bases). CDR1 SGHVS and CDR2 FQNEAQ come from the germline V gene. CDR3 length: 13 residues. V was trimmed by 5 bases and J by 8 bases, leaving 13 bases between them. The CDR3 DNA reads TGTGCCAGCAGCCCCCTTCGAGGGTATGAGCAGTTCTTC. Amino acid sequence: CASSPLRGYEQFF.

The chain combines TRBV7-6 with TRBJ2-2; TRBD1 matches 10 bases. The V gene's germline CDR1 is SGHVS and CDR2 FNYEAQ. Trimming at V came to 1 base and at J to 5 bases, leaving 7 bases not matched to a gene. This CDR3 is 17 amino acids long. CDR3: CASSLDPGQGKTGELFF. The CDR3 DNA reads TGTGCCAGCAGCTTAGATCCGGGACAGGGGAAAACCGGGGAGCTGTTTTTT.